The 14 T cell receptor beta chains below were found in one sample sequenced in a study of shared clonotypes between healthy human individuals. The table came from immunoSEQ multiplex PCR; TCRdb's copy has only in-frame clones and leaves some out. The data show about 2.4 million clones, with approximately 92% seen just once and around 0.15% held by the top ten. The sequenced sample was naive CD4+ T cells sorted from blood. Described subset: CD45RA+ positively selected. Receptor source: a man between 18 and 35 years old in good health.

This clone was seen a handful of times. The rearrangement links TRBV19 to TRBJ2-7; either TRBD1 or TRBD2 may supply D (5 bases each). The ends were cut back, 5 bases at V and 6 bases at J, with 17 bases in the middle. The CDR3 has 14 amino acids. Germline-derived CDR1 and CDR2 are LNHDA and SQIVND (reference sequence). The CDR3 sequence: CASSHRDPKAEQYF. CDR3 DNA sequence: TGTGCCAGTAGTCACCGGGACCCAAAGGCCGAGCAGTACTTC.

The chain combines TRBV30 with TRBJ1-2; 7 bases are shared with TRBD1. The V segment lost 0 bases and the J segment 4 bases; nucleotides outside the gene matches: 5. Looked up from germline, CDR1 is GTSNPN and CDR2 is SVGIG (reference sequence). The CDR3 is made up of 14 amino acids. CDR3 region: CAWSVRDRTYGYTF. CDR3 coding DNA: TGTGCCTGGAGTGTACGGGACAGAACCTATGGCTACACCTTC.

The CDR3 DNA sequence: TGTGCCAGTAGTTCCGGCGGGAACTACTATGGCTACACCTTC. This codes for CASSSGGNYYGYTF. The chain combines TRBV19 with TRBJ1-2; no clear D gene. CDR1 and CDR2 from the germline V gene are LNHDA and SQIVND (reference sequence). Trimming removed 5 bases at V and 3 bases at J, with 13 bases between. This CDR3 region has 14 residues.

The chain carries TRBV19 and TRBJ2-1; 11 bases align to TRBD2. CDR3 length: 16 amino acids. Germline V gene sequence: CDR1 LNHDA, CDR2 SQIVND (reference sequence). V shed 9 bases and J 1 base; nucleotides not matched to a gene: 8. The CDR3 DNA follows: TGTGCCAGCCAGACTAGCGGGGACCCTTCCTACAATGAGCAGTTCTTC. The encoded protein is CASQTSGDPSYNEQFF.

The V gene is TRBV10-3, the J gene TRBJ1-2; a weak D match, TRBD1 (5 bases). Germline V CDR1 and CDR2: ENHRY, SYGVKD. V was pared by 3 bases and J by 6 bases, with 11 bases between. The CDR3 is 13 residues long. The CDR3 DNA reads as TGTGCCATCAGTGACGCAGGGTCGAATGGCTACACCTTC. It specifies CAISDAGSNGYTF.

This CDR3 reads CASSRGYGSYEQYF. For the CDR3, the DNA is TGTGCCAGCAGCCGCGGGTATGGCTCCTACGAGCAGTACTTC. The chain employs TRBV7-2 and TRBJ2-7, with TRBD2 as a possible D gene (5 bases). The V gene lost 5 bases and the J gene lost 0 bases, with 11 bases spanning the gap. CDR1 is SGHTA and CDR2 is FQGNSA in the germline V gene. The CDR3 length is 14 residues.

This clone was recorded once. The gene calls are TRBV6-1 and TRBJ2-2; 8 positions agree with TRBD1. This CDR3 is built from 14 residues. After removal of 7 bases from V and 5 bases from J, the junction contained 6 bases not matched to a gene. Germline CDR1 and CDR2: MNHNS and SASEGT. CDR3 sequence reads: CASNPTGVTGELFF. The CDR3 DNA follows: TGTGCCAGCAACCCGACAGGGGTGACCGGGGAGCTGTTTTTT.

The rearrangement uses TRBV11-2 and TRBJ2-1, with a tentative D call TRBD1 (6 bases). Germline CDR1 SGHAT, CDR2 FQNNGV. There are 16 residues in the CDR3. V was clipped by 4 bases and J by 7 bases, with 20 bases between them. The CDR3 sequence is CASSSALGRGANEQFF. The CDR3 bases are TGTGCCAGCAGCTCCGCCCTGGGCAGGGGCGCTAATGAGCAGTTCTTC. The variable domain in full, with the rest retrieved from reference TRBV11-2 and TRBJ2-1, is EAGVAQSPRYKIIEKRQSVAFWCNPISGHATLYWYQQILGQGPKLLIQFQNNGVVDDSQLPKDRFSAERLKGVDSTLKIQPAKLEDSAVYLCASSSALGRGANEQFFGPGTRLTVL.

V usage is TRBV5-6 and J usage is TRBJ2-1; 13 bases align to TRBD2. Germline trimming cut 1 base from V and 10 bases from J; bases unmatched to any gene: 5. The CDR3 loop spans 15 amino acids. Germline V gene data show CDR1 as SGHDT and CDR2 as YYEEEE. As DNA, the CDR3 is TGTGCCAGCAGCTTGCGGGGACTAGCGGGAAGGGAGCAGTTCTTC. Translation: CASSLRGLAGREQFF.

This chain connects TRBV7-2 to TRBJ2-1; D is unresolved. The CDR3 runs 14 residues. Per the germline V gene, CDR1 is SGHTA and CDR2 is FQGNSA. V was pared by 1 base and J by 7 bases, with 11 bases between. The CDR3, as DNA: TGTGCCAGCAGCTTAGGTCTGGAGCCTAATGAGCAGTTCTTC. Its translation: CASSLGLEPNEQFF.

The V call is TRBV6-5, the J call TRBJ1-1; a weak D match, TRBD1 (6 bases). The CDR3 has 13 amino acids. Trimming removed 6 bases from V and 4 bases from J, with 12 bases in between. CDR1 MNHEY and CDR2 SVGAGI come from the germline V gene. Here the CDR3 reads CASSLRGGTEAFF. The CDR3 bases are TGTGCCAGCAGCCTCAGGGGTGGCACTGAAGCTTTCTTT.

The J gene is TRBJ1-2, the V gene TRBV28; D gene uncertain. In germline, CDR1 is MDHEN, CDR2 SYDVKM. The CDR3 runs to 13 residues. The V and J ends lost 4 bases and 1 base respectively, with 7 bases between them. The CDR3 nucleotides are TGTGCCAGCAGTTCTGGCAGTAACTATGGCTACACCTTC. This encodes CASSSGSNYGYTF.

This rearrangement joins TRBV30 to TRBJ2-3; 12 bases map to TRBD2. Germline values: CDR1 GTSNPN, CDR2 SVGIG (reference sequence). The CDR3 is 16 amino acids. After removal of 2 bases from V and 1 base from J, the junction contained 4 bases not matched to a gene. CDR3 protein: CAWSSSGRARTDTQYF. The CDR3, as DNA: TGTGCCTGGAGTTCTAGCGGGAGGGCTCGCACAGATACGCAGTATTTT. Together with reference TRBV30 and TRBJ2-3, the CDR3 gives the full variable domain: SQTIHQWPATLVQPVGSPLSLECTVEGTSNPNLYWYRQAAGRGLQLLFYSVGIGQISSEVPQNLSASRPQDRQFILSSKKLLLSDSGFYLCAWSSSGRARTDTQYFGPGTRLTVL.

The genes are TRBV5-1 and TRBJ1-1; possibly TRBD1 for D (6 bases). V lost 0 bases, J lost 7 bases, and 10 bases lay in between. The CDR3 extends over 13 amino acids. CDR1 is SGHRS and CDR2 is YFSETQ in the germline V gene. The CDR3 bases are TGCGCCAGCAGCTTGGCTGGGGGGCGTGAAGCTTTCTTT. Protein: CASSLAGGREAFF.